This TCR beta chain was profiled in a study of T cell repertoires in cytomegalovirus infection. Overall study: Peptides in the study included HLA-C-restricted and HLA-B-restricted CMV epitopes. From public TCR beta signatures came an indication of both CMV infection and matching HLA type. The study's findings and limits: It was HLA-C-restricted CMV-specific TCR beta clonotypes that dominated the response ex vivo. Summed frequency of public TCR beta families distinguished CMV carriers with the relevant HLA.

Germline V gene lookup returns CDR1 MGHDK and CDR2 SYGVNS. Trimming removed 1 base from V and 11 bases from J; junction bases left unmatched: 12. There are 15 residues in the CDR3. About this clonotype itself: Its antigen is currently unknown.

Each CDR3 protein gets one entry after TCRdb re-called the reads with MiXCR. This table has around 49,000 distinct CDR3 sequences, 15% to 25% appearing once. This chain links TRBV25-1 with TRBJ2-3, with 7 positions matching TRBD1. The source was CD8+ T cells from cultured PBMCs, collected from culture after CMV antigen stimulation. The receptor was isolated from a human donor in good health (CMV status not recorded). Some clones in this sample may be carry-over from other donors' samples. The CDR3: CASSEWVGTALRQYF. The CDR3, as DNA: TGTGCCAGCAGTGAATGGGTAGGGACAGCCTTAAGGCAGTATTTT.